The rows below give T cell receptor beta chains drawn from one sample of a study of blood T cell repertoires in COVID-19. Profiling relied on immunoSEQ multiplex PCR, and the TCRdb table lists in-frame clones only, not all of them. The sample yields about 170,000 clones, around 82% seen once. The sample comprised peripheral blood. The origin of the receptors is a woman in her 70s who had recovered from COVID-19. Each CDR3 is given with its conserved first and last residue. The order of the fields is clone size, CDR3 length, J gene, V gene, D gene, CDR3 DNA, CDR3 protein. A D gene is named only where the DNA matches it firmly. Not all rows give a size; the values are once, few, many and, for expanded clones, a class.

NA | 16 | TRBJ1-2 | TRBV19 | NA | TGTGCCAGTACCCCTCCCGGGGCAGGGGACCTCTGGGGCTACACCTTC | CASTPPGAGDLWGYTF
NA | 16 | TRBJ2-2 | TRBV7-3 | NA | TGTGCCAGCAGCTTAAACCCCGCAGCGAACACCGGGGAGCTGTTTTTT | CASSLNPAANTGELFF
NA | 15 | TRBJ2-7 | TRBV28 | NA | TGTGCCAGCACCCCAGGTGGGAGGGGGTCCTACGAGCAGTACTTC | CASTPGGRGSYEQYF
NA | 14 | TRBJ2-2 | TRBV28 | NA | TGTGCCAACCAGCCCGGGGGGAACACCGGGGAGCTGTTTTTT | CANQPGGNTGELFF
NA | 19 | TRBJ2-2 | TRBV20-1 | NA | TGCAGTGCTAGTGTAGGGCTAGCGTCAACTGTGGGGGACACCGGGGAGCTGTTTTTT | CSASVGLASTVGDTGELFF
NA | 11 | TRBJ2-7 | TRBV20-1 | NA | TGCAGTGCTATGGTACAAAATCAGTTGTACTTC | CSAMVQNQLYF
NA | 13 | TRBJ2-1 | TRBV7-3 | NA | TGTGCCAGCAGCTTAGGCCAGTACAATGAGCAGTTCTTC | CASSLGQYNEQFF
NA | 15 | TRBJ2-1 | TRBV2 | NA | TGTGCCAGCAGTGAGCCCCGCAGCTCCTACAATGAGCAGTTCTTC | CASSEPRSSYNEQFF
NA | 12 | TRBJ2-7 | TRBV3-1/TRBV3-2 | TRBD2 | TGTGCCAGCAGCCAACCTGGCGGGAGGGAGTACTTC | CASSQPGGREYF
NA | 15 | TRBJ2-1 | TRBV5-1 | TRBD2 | TGCGCCAGCAGCTCCCGACCGGGACTAACCAATGAGCAGTTCTTC | CASSSRPGLTNEQFF
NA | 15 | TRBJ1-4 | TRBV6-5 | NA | TGTGCCAGCAGTTACTCCGGTGCAACTAATGAAAAACTGTTTTTT | CASSYSGATNEKLFF
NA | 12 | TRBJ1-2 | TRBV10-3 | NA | TGTGCCATCACCGGAGGCAGCTATGGCTACACCTTC | CAITGGSYGYTF
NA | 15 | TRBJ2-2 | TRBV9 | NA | TGTGCCAGCAGCGTAGGGCTAGCCGGCACCGGGGAGCTGTTTTTT | CASSVGLAGTGELFF
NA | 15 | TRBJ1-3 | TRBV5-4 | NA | TGTGCCAGCAGCTTGGGCGGATCCTCGGGAAACACCATATATTTT | CASSLGGSSGNTIYF
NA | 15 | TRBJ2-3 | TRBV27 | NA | TGTGCCAGCAGCCCCCGGTCGGGTTCCCAAGATACGCAGTATTTT | CASSPRSGSQDTQYF
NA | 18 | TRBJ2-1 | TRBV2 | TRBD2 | TGTGCCAGCAGGGGGGGGACTAGCGGGAGGGCCTCCTACAATGAGCAGTTCTTC | CASRGGTSGRASYNEQFF
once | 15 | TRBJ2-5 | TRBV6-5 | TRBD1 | TGTGCCAGCAGCCCAGGGACAGGAGGGAAAGAGACCCAGTACTTC | CASSPGTGGKETQYF
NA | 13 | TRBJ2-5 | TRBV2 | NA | TGTGCCAGCACTCCGGACAGATGGGCGACCCAGTACTTC | CASTPDRWATQYF
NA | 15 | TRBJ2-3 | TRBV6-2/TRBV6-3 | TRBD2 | TGTGCCAGCAGCCGCCCGGGACTAGCGGGAGATACGCAGTATTTT | CASSRPGLAGDTQYF
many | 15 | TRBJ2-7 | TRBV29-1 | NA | TGCAGCGTTGGGGGGCGGGAGCTGAAGAGGGACGAGCAGTACTTC | CSVGGRELKRDEQYF
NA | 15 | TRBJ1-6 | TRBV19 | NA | TGTGCCAGTAGTATTGAGGGGACAAATAATTCACCCCTCCACTTT | CASSIEGTNNSPLHF
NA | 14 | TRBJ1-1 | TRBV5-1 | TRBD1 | TGCGCCAGCAGCTTGGGGGACAGTTACACTGAAGCTTTCTTT | CASSLGDSYTEAFF
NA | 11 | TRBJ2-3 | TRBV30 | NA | TGTGCCTGGGACTTTACCGATACGCAGTATTTT | CAWDFTDTQYF
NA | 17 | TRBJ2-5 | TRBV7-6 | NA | TGTGCCAGCAGCCTTTCCCCCCCTTGGCAGGCCGAAGAGACCCAGTACTTC | CASSLSPPWQAEETQYF
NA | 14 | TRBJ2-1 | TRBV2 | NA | TGTGCCAGCAGTGAAGAGGGACACGGCAGTGAGCAGTTCTTC | CASSEEGHGSEQFF
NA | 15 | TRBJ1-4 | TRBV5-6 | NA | TGTGCCAGCAGCCCTGCTGGCTCAACTAATGAAAAACTGTTTTTT | CASSPAGSTNEKLFF
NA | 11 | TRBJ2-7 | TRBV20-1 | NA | TGCAGTGCTTTACTTTCCTACGAGCAGTACTTC | CSALLSYEQYF
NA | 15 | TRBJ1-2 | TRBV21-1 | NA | TGTGCCAGCAGCAAAGACCGGGGGGGCAACTATGGCTACACCTTC | CASSKDRGGNYGYTF
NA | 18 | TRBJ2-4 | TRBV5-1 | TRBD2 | TGCGCCAGCAGCTTGGTGCCTAGCGGGGGCCAAAGGGGAAACATTCAGTACTTC | CASSLVPSGGQRGNIQYF
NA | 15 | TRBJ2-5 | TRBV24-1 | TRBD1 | TGTGCCACCAGTGGCGGACAGGTGAGACAAGAGACCCAGTACTTC | CATSGGQVRQETQYF
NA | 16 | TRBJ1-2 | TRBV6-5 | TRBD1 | TGTGCCAGCAGTTCTGACAGGGCCTCCGCTAACTATGGCTACACCTTC | CASSSDRASANYGYTF
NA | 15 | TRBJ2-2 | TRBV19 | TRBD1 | TGTGCCAGTAGTAATGGACAGGGGAACACCGGGGAGCTGTTTTTT | CASSNGQGNTGELFF
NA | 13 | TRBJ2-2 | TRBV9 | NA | TGTGCCAGCAGCCCTTGGAACACCGGGGAGCTGTTTTTT | CASSPWNTGELFF
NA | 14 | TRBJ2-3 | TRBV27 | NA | TGTGCCAGCAGTTTCTTGGGGCTGGCAGATACGCAGTATTTT | CASSFLGLADTQYF
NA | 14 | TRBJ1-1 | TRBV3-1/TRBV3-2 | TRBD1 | TGTGCCAGCAGCGCCCGGGACAGGAACACTGAAGCTTTCTTT | CASSARDRNTEAFF
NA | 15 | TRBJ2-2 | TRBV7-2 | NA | TGTGCCAGCAGCTTAGTGGTAGGGGATGGCGGGGAGCTGTTTTTT | CASSLVVGDGGELFF
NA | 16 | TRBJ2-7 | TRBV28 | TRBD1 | TGTGCCAGCAGTTTCTCACCCCGGGACAGGGACTACGAGCAGTACTTC | CASSFSPRDRDYEQYF
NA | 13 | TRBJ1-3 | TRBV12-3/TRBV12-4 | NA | TGTGCCAGCAGTACAGGTTCTGGAAACACCATATATTTT | CASSTGSGNTIYF
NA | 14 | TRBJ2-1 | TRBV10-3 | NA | TGTGCCATCACCGGGGGGACAGGTCACAATGAGCAGTTCTTC | CAITGGTGHNEQFF